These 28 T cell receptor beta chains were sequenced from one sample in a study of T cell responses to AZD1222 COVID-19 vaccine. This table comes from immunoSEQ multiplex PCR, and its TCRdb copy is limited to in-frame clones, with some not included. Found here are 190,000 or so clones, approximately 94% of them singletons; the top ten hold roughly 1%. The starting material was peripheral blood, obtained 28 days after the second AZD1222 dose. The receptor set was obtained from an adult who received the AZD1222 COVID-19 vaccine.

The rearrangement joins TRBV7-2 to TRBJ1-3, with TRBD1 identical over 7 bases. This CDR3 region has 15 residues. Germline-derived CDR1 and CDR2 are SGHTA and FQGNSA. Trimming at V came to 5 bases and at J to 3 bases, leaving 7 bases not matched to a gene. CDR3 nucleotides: TGTGCCAGCAGCACAAGGGGGCTTGGTGGAAACACCATATATTTT. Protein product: CASSTRGLGGNTIYF.

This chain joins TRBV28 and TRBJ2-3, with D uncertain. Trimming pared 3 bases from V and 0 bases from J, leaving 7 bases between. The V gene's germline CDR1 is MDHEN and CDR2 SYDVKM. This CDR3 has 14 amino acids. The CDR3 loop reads CASSFLGSTDTQYF. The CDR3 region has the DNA TGTGCCAGCAGTTTTTTGGGGAGCACAGATACGCAGTATTTT.

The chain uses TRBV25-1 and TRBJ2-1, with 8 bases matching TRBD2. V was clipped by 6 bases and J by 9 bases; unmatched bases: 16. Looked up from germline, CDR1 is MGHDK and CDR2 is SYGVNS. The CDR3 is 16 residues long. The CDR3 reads CASRESGGFPFPEQFF. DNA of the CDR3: TGTGCCAGCAGGGAGTCGGGGGGGTTTCCTTTTCCTGAGCAGTTCTTC.

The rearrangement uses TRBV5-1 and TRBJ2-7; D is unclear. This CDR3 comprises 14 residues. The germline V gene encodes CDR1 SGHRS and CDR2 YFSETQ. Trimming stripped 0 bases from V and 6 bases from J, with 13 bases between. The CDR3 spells CASSLDPLQGEQYF. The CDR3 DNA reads TGCGCCAGCAGCTTGGACCCCTTACAAGGCGAGCAGTACTTC. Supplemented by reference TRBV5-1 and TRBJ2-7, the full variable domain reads KAGVTQTPRYLIKTRGQQVTLSCSPISGHRSVSWYQQTPGQGLQFLFEYFSETQRNKGNFPGRFSGRQFSNSRSEMNVSTLELGDSALYLCASSLDPLQGEQYFGPGTRLTVT.

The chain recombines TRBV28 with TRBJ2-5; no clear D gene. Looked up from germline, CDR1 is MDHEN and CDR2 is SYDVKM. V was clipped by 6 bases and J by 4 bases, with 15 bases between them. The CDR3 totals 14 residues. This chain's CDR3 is CASRGLGSGETQYF. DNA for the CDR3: TGTGCCAGCAGGGGCCTGGGGTCGGGAGAGACCCAGTACTTC.

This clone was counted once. The CDR3 loop is CASSIGHRGVDTGELFF. In nucleotides, the CDR3 is TGTGCCAGTAGTATAGGCCACAGGGGGGTAGACACCGGGGAGCTGTTTTTT. The J gene is TRBJ2-2, the V gene TRBV19, with TRBD1 identical over 8 bases. The V segment lost 1 base and the J segment 3 bases; nucleotides outside the gene matches: 7. The length of the CDR3 is 17 residues. In germline, CDR1 is LNHDA, CDR2 SQIVND (reference sequence). Together with reference TRBV19 and TRBJ2-2, the CDR3 gives the full variable domain: DGGITQSPKYLFRKEGQNVTLSCEQNLNHDAMYWYRQDPGQGLRLIYYSQIVNDFQKGDIAEGYSVSREKKESFPLTVTSAQKNPTAFYLCASSIGHRGVDTGELFFGEGSRLTVL.

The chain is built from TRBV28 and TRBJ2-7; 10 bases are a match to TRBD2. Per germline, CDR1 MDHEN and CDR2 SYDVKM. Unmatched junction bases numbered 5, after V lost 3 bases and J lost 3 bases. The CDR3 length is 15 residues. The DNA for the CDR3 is TGTGCCAGCAGTTTCTATAGCGGGGGGAGCTACGAGCAGTACTTC. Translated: CASSFYSGGSYEQYF.

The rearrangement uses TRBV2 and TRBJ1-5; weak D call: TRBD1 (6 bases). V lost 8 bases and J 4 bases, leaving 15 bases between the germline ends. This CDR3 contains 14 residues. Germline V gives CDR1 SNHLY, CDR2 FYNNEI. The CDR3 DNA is TGTGCCAGCTCTTTCCAGGGGTCGAATCAGCCCCAGCATTTT. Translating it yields CASSFQGSNQPQHF.

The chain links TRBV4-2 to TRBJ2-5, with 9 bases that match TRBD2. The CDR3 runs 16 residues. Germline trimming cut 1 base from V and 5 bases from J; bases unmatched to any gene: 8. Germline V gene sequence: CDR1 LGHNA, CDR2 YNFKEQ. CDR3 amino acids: CASSQVSGGRDETQYF. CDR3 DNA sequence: TGTGCCAGCAGCCAAGTCAGCGGGGGGCGAGATGAGACCCAGTACTTC.

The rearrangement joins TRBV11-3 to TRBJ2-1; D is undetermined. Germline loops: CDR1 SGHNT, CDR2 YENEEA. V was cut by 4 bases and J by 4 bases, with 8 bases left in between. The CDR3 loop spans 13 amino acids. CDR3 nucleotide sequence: TGTGCCAGCAGCTCATCCTCGTACAATGAGCAGTTCTTC. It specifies CASSSSSYNEQFF. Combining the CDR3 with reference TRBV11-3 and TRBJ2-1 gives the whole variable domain EAGVVQSPRYKIIEKKQPVAFWCNPISGHNTLYWYLQNLGQGPELLIRYENEEAVDDSQLPKDRFSAERLKGVDSTLKIQPAELGDSAVYLCASSSSSYNEQFFGPGTRLTVL.

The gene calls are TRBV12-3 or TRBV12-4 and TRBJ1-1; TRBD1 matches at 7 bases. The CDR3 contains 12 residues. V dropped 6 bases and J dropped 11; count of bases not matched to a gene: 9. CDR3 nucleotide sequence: TGTGCCAGCAGCCAACAGGGGCTTCTTGCTTTCTTT. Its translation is CASSQQGLLAFF.

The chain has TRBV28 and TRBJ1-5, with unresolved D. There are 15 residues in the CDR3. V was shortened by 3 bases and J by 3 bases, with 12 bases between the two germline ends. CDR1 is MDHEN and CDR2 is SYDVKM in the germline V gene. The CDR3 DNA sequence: TGTGCCAGCAGTTTTTCCCTAAGTCCCAATCAGCCCCAGCATTTT. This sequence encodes CASSFSLSPNQPQHF.

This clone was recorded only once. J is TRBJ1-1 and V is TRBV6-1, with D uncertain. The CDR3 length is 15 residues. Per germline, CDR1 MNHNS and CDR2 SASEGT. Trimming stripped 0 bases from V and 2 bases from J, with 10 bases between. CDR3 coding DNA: TGTGCCAGCAGTGAAGCGGTCACGGGTAACACTGAAGCTTTCTTT. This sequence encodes CASSEAVTGNTEAFF.

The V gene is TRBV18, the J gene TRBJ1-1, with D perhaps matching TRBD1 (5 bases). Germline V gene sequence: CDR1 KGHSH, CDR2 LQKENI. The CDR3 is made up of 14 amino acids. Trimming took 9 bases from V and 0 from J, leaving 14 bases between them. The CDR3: CASSGTILNTEAFF. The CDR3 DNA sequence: TGTGCCAGTTCCGGGACCATTTTGAACACTGAAGCTTTCTTT.

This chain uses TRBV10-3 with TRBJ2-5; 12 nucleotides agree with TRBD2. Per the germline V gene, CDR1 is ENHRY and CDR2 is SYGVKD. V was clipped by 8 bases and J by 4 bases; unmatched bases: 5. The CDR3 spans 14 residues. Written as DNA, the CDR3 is TGTGCCATCTCCCTAGCGGGGGGGCGAGAGACCCAGTACTTC. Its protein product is CAISLAGGRETQYF.

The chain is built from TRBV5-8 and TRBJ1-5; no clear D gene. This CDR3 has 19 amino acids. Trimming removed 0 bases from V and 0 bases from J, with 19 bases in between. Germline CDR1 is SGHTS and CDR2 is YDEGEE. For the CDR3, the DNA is TGTGCCAGCAGCTTGGTAGTCGCTCTCGGAGCGGATAGCAATCAGCCCCAGCATTTT. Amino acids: CASSLVVALGADSNQPQHF.

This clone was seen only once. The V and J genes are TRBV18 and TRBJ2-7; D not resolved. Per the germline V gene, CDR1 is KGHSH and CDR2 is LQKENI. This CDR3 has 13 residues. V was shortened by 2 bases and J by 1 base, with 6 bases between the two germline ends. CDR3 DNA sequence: TGTGCCAGCTCACCATTACCGTCCTACGAGCAGTACTTC. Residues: CASSPLPSYEQYF.

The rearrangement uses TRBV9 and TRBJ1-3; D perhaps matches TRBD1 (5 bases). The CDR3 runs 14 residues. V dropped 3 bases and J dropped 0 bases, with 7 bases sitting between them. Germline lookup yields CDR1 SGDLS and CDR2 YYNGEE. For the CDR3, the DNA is TGTGCCAGCAGCGCCGGGACCTCTGGAAACACCATATATTTT. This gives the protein CASSAGTSGNTIYF.

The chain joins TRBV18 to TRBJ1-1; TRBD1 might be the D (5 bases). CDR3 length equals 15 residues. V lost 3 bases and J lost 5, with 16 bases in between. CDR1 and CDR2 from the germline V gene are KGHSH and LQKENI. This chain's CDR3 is CASSPPLGPGTEAFF. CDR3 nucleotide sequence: TGTGCCAGCTCACCCCCATTGGGGCCGGGGACTGAAGCTTTCTTT.

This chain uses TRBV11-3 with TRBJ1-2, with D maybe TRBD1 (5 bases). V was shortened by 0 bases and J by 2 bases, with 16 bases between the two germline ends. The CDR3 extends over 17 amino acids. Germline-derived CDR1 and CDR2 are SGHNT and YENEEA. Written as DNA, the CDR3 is TGTGCCAGCAGCTTAGATGGTAGTGGGACCATCAACTATGGCTACACCTTC. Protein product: CASSLDGSGTINYGYTF.

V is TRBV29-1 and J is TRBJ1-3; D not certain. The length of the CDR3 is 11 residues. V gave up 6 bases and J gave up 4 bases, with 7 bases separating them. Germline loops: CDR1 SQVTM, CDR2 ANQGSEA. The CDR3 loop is CSVLQGNTIYF. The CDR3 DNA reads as TGCAGCGTACTACAGGGAAACACCATATATTTT.

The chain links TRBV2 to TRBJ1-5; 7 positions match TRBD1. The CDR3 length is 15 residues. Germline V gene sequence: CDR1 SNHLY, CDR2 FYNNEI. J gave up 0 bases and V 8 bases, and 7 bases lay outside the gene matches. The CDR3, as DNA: TGTGCCAGCGAAAGGGGGACAGCTAGCAATCAGCCCCAGCATTTT. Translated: CASERGTASNQPQHF. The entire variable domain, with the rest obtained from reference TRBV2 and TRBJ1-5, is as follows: EPEVTQTPSHQVTQMGQEVILRCVPISNHLYFYWYRQILGQKVEFLVSFYNNEISEKSEIFDDQFSVERPDGSNFTLKIRSTKLEDSAMYFCASERGTASNQPQHFGDGTRLSIL.

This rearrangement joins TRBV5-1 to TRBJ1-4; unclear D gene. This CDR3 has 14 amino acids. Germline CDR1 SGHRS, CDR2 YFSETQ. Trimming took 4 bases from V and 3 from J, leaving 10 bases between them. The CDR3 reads CASSVGSSNEKLFF. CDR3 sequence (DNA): TGCGCCAGCAGCGTCGGAAGTTCTAATGAAAAACTGTTTTTT.

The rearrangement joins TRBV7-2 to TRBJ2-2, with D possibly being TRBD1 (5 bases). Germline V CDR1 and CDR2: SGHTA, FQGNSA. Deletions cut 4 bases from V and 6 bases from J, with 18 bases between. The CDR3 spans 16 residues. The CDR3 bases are TGTGCCAGCAGCTCTCCACCTCGTCTAGGGGCCGGGGAGCTGTTTTTT. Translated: CASSSPPRLGAGELFF. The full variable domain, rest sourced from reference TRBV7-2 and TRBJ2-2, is GAGVSQSPSNKVTEKGKDVELRCDPISGHTALYWYRQSLGQGLEFLIYFQGNSAPDKSGLPSDRFSAERTGGSVSTLTIQRTQQEDSAVYLCASSSPPRLGAGELFFGEGSRLTVL.

CDR3 bases: TGCGCCAGCAGCCAAGTGGAGGCTACCACCTACGAGCAGTACTTC. Protein product: CASSQVEATTYEQYF. J is TRBJ2-7 and V is TRBV4-1; possible D gene TRBD2, 5 bases. With 1 base removed from V and 2 bases from J, the gap between germline ends came to 12 bases. The CDR3 contains 15 residues. Germline V gene sequence: CDR1 MGHRA, CDR2 YSYEKL.

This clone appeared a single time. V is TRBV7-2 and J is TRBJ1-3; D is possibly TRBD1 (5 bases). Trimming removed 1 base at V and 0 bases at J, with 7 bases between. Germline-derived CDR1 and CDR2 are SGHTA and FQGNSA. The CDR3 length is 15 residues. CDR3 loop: CASSLERGSGNTIYF. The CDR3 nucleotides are TGTGCCAGCAGCTTAGAAAGGGGCTCTGGAAACACCATATATTTT.

The CDR3 reads CASSQEYNGGNTGELFF. Here the CDR3 DNA reads TGTGCCAGCAGCCAAGAATATAACGGGGGGAACACCGGGGAGCTGTTTTTT. The chain recombines TRBV4-2 with TRBJ2-2; D may be TRBD2 (6 bases). The CDR3 consists of 17 residues. The V and J ends lost 0 bases and 1 base respectively, with 12 bases between them. Per the germline V gene, CDR1 is LGHNA and CDR2 is YNFKEQ.

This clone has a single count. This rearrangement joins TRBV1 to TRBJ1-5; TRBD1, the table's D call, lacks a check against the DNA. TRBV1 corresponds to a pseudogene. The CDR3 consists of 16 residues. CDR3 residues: CTSSQGLDSFNQPQHF. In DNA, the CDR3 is TGCACCAGCAGCCAAGGTCTTGACAGCTTCAATCAGCCCCAGCATTTT.